The clone carrying this T cell receptor beta chain has more than one count but fewer than ten. The target antigen is unknown. Extracted from the samples, RNA was reverse transcribed into cDNA to serve as the sequencing template. Repertoires were generated with immunoSEQ multiplex PCR, while TCRdb's copy carries only in-frame clones and drops some. The data hold about 180,000 clones, with about 66% observed a single time. The record originates from a study of CD8+ T cells in alopecia areata. Study context: For the treated group, dosing was oral tofacitinib at 5 to 10 mg twice daily. Tofacitinib dosing lasted 6 to 18 months, which was then followed by 6 months off drug.

CDR1 is SGHAT and CDR2 is FQNNGV in the germline V gene. CDR3 length: 12 amino acids. V lost 3 bases and J lost 4, with 7 bases in between. Peripheral blood, together with lesional scalp punch biopsies, was collected from alopecia areata patients. General study results and limits: The study also sequences resident alphabeta T cells of normal skin in scalp samples.

V and J are TRBV11-2 and TRBJ2-7; the D is unclear. The receptor was derived from a human donor with alopecia areata. This material consisted of CD8+ T cells sorted from blood, taken at week 0. The CDR3 loop is CASSFADYEQYF. The DNA of the CDR3 is TGTGCCAGCAGCTTCGCAGATTACGAGCAGTACTTC.